Listed here are 26 T cell receptor beta chains from one sample, sequenced in a study of blood T cell repertoires in COVID-19. TCRdb keeps only in-frame clones here, not all; method: immunoSEQ multiplex PCR. Among around 250,000 clones listed, around 87% were seen once. Sequences were obtained from peripheral blood. The receptors were gathered from a man between 18 and 35 years old with active or convalescent COVID-19.

The sample holds one count of this clone. V gene TRBV28 combines with J gene TRBJ2-7, with 10 nucleotides matching TRBD1. V dropped 6 bases and J dropped 0; count of bases not matched to a gene: 5. Germline loops: CDR1 MDHEN, CDR2 SYDVKM. The CDR3 runs to 15 residues. The CDR3 reads CASRKTGGPSYEQYF. CDR3 nucleotides: TGTGCCAGCAGAAAGACAGGGGGCCCCTCCTACGAGCAGTACTTC.

This clone came up once. The chain combines TRBV2 with TRBJ1-5; TRBD1 might be the D (6 bases). Between the trimmed V and J ends, which lost 9 bases and 3 bases, there was a span of 12 bases. The CDR3 consists of 13 residues. Germline V CDR1 and CDR2: SNHLY, FYNNEI. This CDR3 reads CASRRDINQPQHF. The CDR3 DNA reads as TGTGCCAGTCGCCGGGACATCAATCAGCCCCAGCATTTT.

This chain links TRBV2 with TRBJ1-6, with unresolved D. Looked up from germline, CDR1 is SNHLY and CDR2 is FYNNEI. The CDR3 is made up of 14 amino acids. Trimming shortened V by 6 bases and J by 8 bases, and 14 bases separated the two germline ends. The CDR3, as DNA: TGTGCCAGCAGGCGCGGGTCATCTTATTCACCCCTCCACTTT. Residues: CASRRGSSYSPLHF.

This clone was detected once. V is TRBV5-1 and J is TRBJ2-7, with 9 nucleotides matching TRBD2. Germline V gene sequence: CDR1 SGHRS, CDR2 YFSETQ. V trimming: 3 bases; J trimming: 1 base; junction bases outside the gene matches: 11. This CDR3 comprises 17 residues. The CDR3 DNA sequence: TGCGCCAGCAGCTACCTACCGACTAGCGGAAGGTCCTACGAGCAGTACTTC. This encodes CASSYLPTSGRSYEQYF.

This clone was counted only a few times. This chain joins TRBV6-1 and TRBJ1-5, with D possibly matching TRBD1 (6 bases). The CDR3 loop spans 14 amino acids. The germline V gene has CDR1 MNHNS and CDR2 SASEGT. The V end was cut by 1 base, the J end by 5 bases, with 9 bases between. Here the CDR3 reads CASSEVRGDQPQHF. The DNA of the CDR3 is TGTGCCAGCAGTGAAGTCAGGGGCGATCAGCCCCAGCATTTT.

The V gene is TRBV3-1 (or the pseudogene TRBV3-2), the J gene TRBJ2-1, with D possibly TRBD1 on 8 matching bases. V lost 2 bases to trimming and J lost 4 bases, with 24 bases between them. CDR3 length equals 19 residues. CDR1 and CDR2 from the germline V gene are LGHDT and YNNKEL (reference sequence). The CDR3 nucleotides read TGTGCCAGCAGCCAAAGGGACAGGTATCAGTCTAGCGGATACAATGAGCAGTTCTTC. Its protein product is CASSQRDRYQSSGYNEQFF.

The chain links TRBV7-3 to TRBJ2-3, with TRBD1 matching over 8 bases. The V gene end was trimmed by 3 bases and the J gene end by 1 base; junction bases not matched to a gene: 6. The CDR3 runs 16 residues. Germline CDR1 and CDR2: SGHTA and FQGTGA. The CDR3 loop reads CASSFRPGQGTDTQYF. The CDR3 DNA reads as TGTGCCAGCAGCTTCCGACCGGGACAGGGCACAGATACGCAGTATTTT.

The genes are TRBV4-3 and TRBJ2-3; D might be TRBD1 (6 bases). The length of the CDR3 is 18 residues. V lost 2 bases and J lost 3, with 21 bases in between. Germline CDR1 reads LGHNA; CDR2 reads YSLEER. CDR3 coding DNA: TGCGCCAGCAGCCAACGAGTCGTGGGGGCCGGGAATACAGATACGCAGTATTTT. Its protein is CASSQRVVGAGNTDTQYF.

The sample holds a few counts of this clone. This chain uses TRBV2 with TRBJ2-7, with TRBD1 matching over 7 bases. There are 12 residues in the CDR3. V was clipped by 6 bases and J by 2 bases; unmatched bases: 1. CDR1 is SNHLY and CDR2 is FYNNEI in the germline V gene. The CDR3 region has the DNA TGTGCCAGCAGGGACAGGACCTACGAGCAGTACTTC. This gives the protein CASRDRTYEQYF. The variable domain in full, completed from reference TRBV2 and TRBJ2-7, reads EPEVTQTPSHQVTQMGQEVILRCVPISNHLYFYWYRQILGQKVEFLVSFYNNEISEKSEIFDDQFSVERPDGSNFTLKIRSTKLEDSAMYFCASRDRTYEQYFGPGTRLTVT.

The chain uses TRBV6-2 or TRBV6-3 and TRBJ2-3; weak D call: TRBD2 (6 bases). Germline CDR1 and CDR2: MNHEY and SVGEGT. Trimming took 7 bases from V and 6 from J, leaving 17 bases between them. The CDR3 length is 14 residues. The DNA for the CDR3 is TGTGCCAGCATCCCAACCGGGAGCGGGGATACGCAGTATTTT. Protein sequence: CASIPTGSGDTQYF.

A single count supports this clone. V is TRBV12-3 or TRBV12-4 and J is TRBJ1-5; D remains unclear. The ends were cut back, 6 bases at V and 4 bases at J, with 10 bases in the middle. CDR3 length: 13 residues. The DNA of the CDR3 is TGTGCCAGCAGCCTAATCGAAAATCAGCCCCAGCATTTT. This codes for CASSLIENQPQHF.

A few counts support this clone. The junction differs from germline at one of its ends, possibly a read error. This sequence joins TRBV7-7 and TRBJ2-3, with unresolved D. This CDR3 comprises 13 residues. Per the germline V gene, CDR1 is SSHAT and CDR2 is FNYEAQ (reference sequence). The CDR3 protein is CASSLDNTDTQYF. For the CDR3, the DNA is TGTGCTAGCAGCTTAGACAACACAGATACGCAGTATTTT.

This chain uses TRBV5-1 with TRBJ2-3, with 7 bases aligning to TRBD2. The CDR3 is made up of 19 amino acids. The J segment lost 0 bases and the V segment lost 6 bases, leaving 19 bases of the junction unmatched. In germline, CDR1 is SGHRS, CDR2 YFSETQ. CDR3 amino acids: CASTFARSGIRGSTDTQYF. CDR3 DNA sequence: TGCGCCAGCACCTTCGCGAGAAGCGGGATCAGAGGAAGCACAGATACGCAGTATTTT.

This chain uses TRBV12-3 or TRBV12-4 with TRBJ2-3; D gene ambiguous. With 6 bases removed from V and 5 bases from J, the gap between germline ends came to 6 bases. This CDR3 has 11 amino acids. CDR3 DNA: TGTGCCAGCAGGGCTAGAGATACGCAGTATTTT. It yields the protein CASRARDTQYF.

The V call is TRBV27, the J call TRBJ1-2, with D possibly TRBD1 on 5 matching bases. The V gene's germline CDR1 is MNHEY and CDR2 SMNVEV (reference sequence). This CDR3 has 14 residues. V lost 4 bases to trimming and J lost 5 bases, with 14 bases between them. Written as DNA, the CDR3 is TGTGCCAGCAGTTCTATGGGTGGGGGGTATGGCTACACCTTC. Encoded protein: CASSSMGGGYGYTF.

The genes are TRBV5-4 and TRBJ2-3, with a weak D call TRBD2 (5 bases). Germline CDR1 reads SGHNT; CDR2 reads YYREEE (reference sequence). The CDR3 covers 12 residues. V lost 4 bases to trimming and J lost 6 bases, with 9 bases between them. This CDR3 reads CASSILADTQYF. The CDR3 nucleotides are TGTGCCAGCAGCATATTAGCGGATACGCAGTATTTT.

The chain couples TRBV7-3 to TRBJ1-2; 9 bases map to TRBD1. V gave up 5 bases and J gave up 3 bases; unmatched junction bases: 4. Germline loops: CDR1 SGHTA, CDR2 FQGTGA. This CDR3 is built from 14 residues. The CDR3: CASSPGDRDYGYTF. CDR3 nucleotide sequence: TGTGCCAGCAGCCCAGGGGACAGGGACTATGGCTACACCTTC.

This clone was counted a few times. The chain employs TRBV28 and TRBJ1-3; D remains unclear. From germline, CDR1 is MDHEN and CDR2 SYDVKM. The CDR3 spans 16 residues. V gave up 4 bases and J gave up 0 bases, with 13 bases separating them. CDR3: CASSSPRRYSGNTIYF. The CDR3 coding sequence is TGTGCCAGCAGTTCCCCCAGGAGGTACTCTGGAAACACCATATATTTT. Based on the CDR3 plus reference TRBV28 and TRBJ1-3, the full variable domain is DVKVTQSSRYLVKRTGEKVFLECVQDMDHENMFWYRQDPGLGLRLIYFSYDVKMKEKGDIPEGYSVSREKKERFSLILESASTNQTSMYLCASSSPRRYSGNTIYFGEGSWLTVV.

This clone occurred once. The J gene is TRBJ2-3, the V gene TRBV5-4; 10 bases fit TRBD2. This CDR3 has 15 residues. The ends lost 3 bases at V and 1 base at J; junction bases unmatched: 2. From germline, CDR1 is SGHNT and CDR2 YYREEE (reference sequence). The DNA of the CDR3 is TGTGCCAGCAGCTACGGGACTAGCGGCACAGATACGCAGTATTTT. This encodes CASSYGTSGTDTQYF.

The rearrangement links TRBV19 to TRBJ2-1; 7 nucleotides agree with TRBD2. The CDR3 loop spans 16 amino acids. The V gene end was trimmed by 4 bases and the J gene end by 4 bases; junction bases not matched to a gene: 10. Germline-derived CDR1 and CDR2 are LNHDA and SQIVND (reference sequence). The CDR3 region is CASSTLEAGRYNEQFF. The CDR3 DNA follows: TGTGCCAGTAGTACCCTAGAAGCGGGGAGGTACAATGAGCAGTTCTTC.

The chain joins TRBV7-6 to TRBJ1-3; a weak D match, TRBD1 (5 bases). V lost 5 bases, J lost 0 bases, and 14 bases lay in between. This CDR3 is 16 amino acids long. CDR1 and CDR2 from the germline V gene are SGHVS and FNYEAQ. The CDR3 coding sequence is TGTGCCAGCAGCCTTGAGACAGCTCTCTCTGGAAACACCATATATTTT. This codes for CASSLETALSGNTIYF.

This clone was seen only a few times. The J gene is TRBJ1-6, the V gene TRBV2; 9 bases are shared with TRBD1. CDR1 and CDR2 (germline): SNHLY, FYNNEI. The CDR3 loop spans 14 amino acids. V was pared by 6 bases and J by 10 bases, with 7 bases of the junction left unmatched. The CDR3 protein is CASRTRDRDSPLHF. The CDR3 DNA sequence: TGTGCCAGCAGGACCCGGGACAGGGACTCACCCCTCCACTTT.

This chain uses TRBV7-9 with TRBJ2-5; weak D call: TRBD2 (5 bases). Trimming cost V 2 bases and J 7 bases, with 17 bases left between them. The CDR3 covers 15 residues. Germline V gene data show CDR1 as SEHNR and CDR2 as FQNEAQ (reference sequence). CDR3 amino acids: CASSLPPGKEGTQYF. The CDR3 DNA sequence: TGTGCCAGCAGCTTACCTCCGGGGAAGGAAGGGACCCAGTACTTC.

The J gene is TRBJ1-1, the V gene TRBV7-6; 7 bases map to TRBD1. Germline V CDR1 and CDR2: SGHVS, FNYEAQ. The CDR3 has 14 amino acids. J gave up 5 bases and V 5 bases, and 8 bases lay outside the gene matches. As DNA, the CDR3 is TGTGCCAGCAGCCCGCGACAGGGTCCGACTGAAGCTTTCTTT. This codes for CASSPRQGPTEAFF.

This chain links TRBV27 with TRBJ2-1; 7 bases map to TRBD2. The CDR3 has 16 residues. Unmatched junction bases numbered 8, after V lost 6 bases and J lost 0 bases. The V gene's germline CDR1 is MNHEY and CDR2 SMNVEV (reference sequence). The CDR3 here is CASRALAGSSYNEQFF. The CDR3 bases are TGTGCCAGCAGAGCTTTAGCGGGTAGCTCCTACAATGAGCAGTTCTTC.

The chain is built from TRBV11-1 and TRBJ1-1; D is ambiguous. Between the trimmed V and J ends, which lost 1 base and 2 bases, there was a span of 11 bases. Germline-derived CDR1 and CDR2 are SGHAT and FQDESV (reference sequence). The CDR3 length is 15 residues. As DNA, the CDR3 is TGTGCCAGCAGCTTAGTATCGGGAGCCAACACTGAAGCTTTCTTT. Its protein is CASSLVSGANTEAFF.